The subject of this entry is one TCR beta chain. Its antigen is not known. This specimen comes from a study of Ad26.COV2.S vaccination and SARS-CoV-2 variants. About the study: Vaccine-arm donor from the placebo-controlled COV1001 Ad26.COV2.S trial. The authors gave Ad26.COV2.S intramuscularly, either once or twice 56 days apart. Study conclusions and caveats: Responses of spike-specific T cells (both CD8+ and CD4+) reportedly showed substantial breadth after vaccination.

Clones were sequenced by immunoSEQ multiplex PCR, and TCRdb holds only the in-frame ones, with some missing. There are approximately 410,000 clones in the sample; roughly 90% occur only once, and about 4% lies in the top ten. Treatment meaning: around 19 received Ad26.COV2.S at low or high dose, single or two shots; several received placebo; per-sample allocation not given. Samples came from day 63 after the first vaccine or placebo injection. The shot given was an Ad26 vector that makes Wuhan-strain SARS-CoV-2 spike. The sequences come from peripheral blood, collected in a trial of Ad26.COV2.S vaccine versus placebo. The source is a person between 18 and 59 years old who received the Ad26.COV2.S COVID-19 vaccine or a placebo.

In nucleotides, the CDR3 is TGCGCCAGCAGTGTTCCAGGGGACACTGAAGCTTTCTTT. Its translation: CASSVPGDTEAFF. The V call is TRBV10-2, the J call TRBJ1-1, with a tentative D call TRBD1 (6 bases). The germline V and J ends were trimmed by 4 bases and 3 bases, with 9 bases remaining between them. The germline V gene has CDR1 WSHSY and CDR2 SAAADI. The CDR3 totals 13 residues.